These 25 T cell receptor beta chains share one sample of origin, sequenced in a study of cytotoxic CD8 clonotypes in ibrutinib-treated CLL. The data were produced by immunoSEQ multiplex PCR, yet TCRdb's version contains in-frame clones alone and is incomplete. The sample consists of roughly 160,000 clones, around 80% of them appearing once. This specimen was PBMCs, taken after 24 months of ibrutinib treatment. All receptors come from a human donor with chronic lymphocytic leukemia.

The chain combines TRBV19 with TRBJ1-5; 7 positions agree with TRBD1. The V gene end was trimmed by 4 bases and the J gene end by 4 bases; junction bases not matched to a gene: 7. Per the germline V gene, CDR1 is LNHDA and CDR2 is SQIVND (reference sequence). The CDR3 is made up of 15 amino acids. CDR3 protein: CASSTRDSPNQPQHF. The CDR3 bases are TGTGCCAGTAGTACCCGGGACAGTCCGAATCAGCCCCAGCATTTT.

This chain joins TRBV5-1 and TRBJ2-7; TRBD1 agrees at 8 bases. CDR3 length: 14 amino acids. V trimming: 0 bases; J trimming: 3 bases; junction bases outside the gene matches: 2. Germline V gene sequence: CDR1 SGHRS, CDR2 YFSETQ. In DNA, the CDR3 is TGCGCCAGCAGCTTGGGGACAGGGAACTACGAGCAGTACTTC. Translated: CASSLGTGNYEQYF.

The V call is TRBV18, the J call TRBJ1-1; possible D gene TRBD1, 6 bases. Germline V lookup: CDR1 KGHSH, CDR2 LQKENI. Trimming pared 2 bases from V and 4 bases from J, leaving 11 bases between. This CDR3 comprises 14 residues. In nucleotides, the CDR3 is TGTGCCAGCTCACCAGAACAGGGCCTCACTGAAGCTTTCTTT. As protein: CASSPEQGLTEAFF.

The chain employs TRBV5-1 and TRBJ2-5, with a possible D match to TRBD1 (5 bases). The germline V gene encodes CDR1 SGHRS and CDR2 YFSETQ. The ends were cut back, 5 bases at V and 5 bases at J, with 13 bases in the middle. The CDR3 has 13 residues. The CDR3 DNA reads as TGCGCCAGCAGACAGGCAGCGAGGGAGACCCAGTACTTC. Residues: CASRQAARETQYF.

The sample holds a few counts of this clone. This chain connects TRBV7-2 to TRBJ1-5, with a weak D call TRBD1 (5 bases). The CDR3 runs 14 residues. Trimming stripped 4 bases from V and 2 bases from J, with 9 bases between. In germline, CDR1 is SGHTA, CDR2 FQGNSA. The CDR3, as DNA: TGTGCCAGCAGCTCGGGACTGGGCAATCAGCCCCAGCATTTT. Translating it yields CASSSGLGNQPQHF.

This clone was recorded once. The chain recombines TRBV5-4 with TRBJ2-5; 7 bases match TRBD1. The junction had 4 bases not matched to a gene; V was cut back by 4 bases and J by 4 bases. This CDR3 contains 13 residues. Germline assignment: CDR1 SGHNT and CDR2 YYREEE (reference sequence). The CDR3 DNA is TGTGCCAGCAGCGAGGACAGGCGAGAGACCCAGTACTTC. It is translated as CASSEDRRETQYF. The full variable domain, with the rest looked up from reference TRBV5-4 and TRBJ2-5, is ETGVTQSPTHLIKTRGQQVTLRCSSQSGHNTVSWYQQALGQGPQFIFQYYREEENGRGNFPPRFSGLQFPNYSSELNVNALELDDSALYLCASSEDRRETQYFGPGTRLLVL.

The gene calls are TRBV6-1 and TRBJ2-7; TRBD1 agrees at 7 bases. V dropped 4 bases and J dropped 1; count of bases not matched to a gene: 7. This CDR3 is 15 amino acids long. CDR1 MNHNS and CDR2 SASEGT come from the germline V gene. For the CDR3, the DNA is TGTGCCAGCAGTGGACAGGGAAAGGGGTCCTACGAGCAGTACTTC. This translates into CASSGQGKGSYEQYF.

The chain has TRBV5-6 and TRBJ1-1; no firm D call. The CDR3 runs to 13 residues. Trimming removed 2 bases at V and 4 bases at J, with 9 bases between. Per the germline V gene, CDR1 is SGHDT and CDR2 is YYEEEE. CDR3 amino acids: CASSLRAATEAFF. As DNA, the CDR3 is TGTGCCAGCAGCTTAAGGGCCGCCACTGAAGCTTTCTTT.

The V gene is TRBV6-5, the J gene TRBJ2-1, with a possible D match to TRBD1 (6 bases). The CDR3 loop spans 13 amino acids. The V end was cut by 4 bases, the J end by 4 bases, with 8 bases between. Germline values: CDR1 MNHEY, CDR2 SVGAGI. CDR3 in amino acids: CASSLDSYNEQFF. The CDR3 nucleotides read TGTGCCAGCAGTTTGGACAGTTACAATGAGCAGTTCTTC.

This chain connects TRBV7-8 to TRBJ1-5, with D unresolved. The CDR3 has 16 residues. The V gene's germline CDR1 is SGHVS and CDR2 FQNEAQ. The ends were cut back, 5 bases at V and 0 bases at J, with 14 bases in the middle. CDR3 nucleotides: TGTGCCAGCAGCCCCCGGGTTTTCGGTAGCAATCAGCCCCAGCATTTT. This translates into CASSPRVFGSNQPQHF.

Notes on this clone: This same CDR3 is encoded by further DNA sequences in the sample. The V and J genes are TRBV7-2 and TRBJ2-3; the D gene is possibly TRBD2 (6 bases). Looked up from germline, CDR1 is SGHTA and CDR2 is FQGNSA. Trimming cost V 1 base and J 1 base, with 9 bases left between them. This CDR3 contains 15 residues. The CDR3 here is CASSLVGGGTDTQYF. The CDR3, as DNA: TGTGCCAGCAGCTTAGTCGGGGGAGGCACAGATACGCAGTATTTT.

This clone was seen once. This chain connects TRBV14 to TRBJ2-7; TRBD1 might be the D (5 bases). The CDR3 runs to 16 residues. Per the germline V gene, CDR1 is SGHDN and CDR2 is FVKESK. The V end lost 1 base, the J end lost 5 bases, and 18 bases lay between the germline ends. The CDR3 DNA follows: TGTGCCAGCAGCCAAGTCTACAGGCCCCTGGGCAACGAGCAGTACTTC. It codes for CASSQVYRPLGNEQYF.

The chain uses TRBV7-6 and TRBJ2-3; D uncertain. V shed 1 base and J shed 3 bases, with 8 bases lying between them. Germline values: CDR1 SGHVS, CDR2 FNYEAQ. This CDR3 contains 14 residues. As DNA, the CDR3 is TGTGCCAGCAGCTTAGGCCAGAGGACAGATACGCAGTATTTT. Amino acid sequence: CASSLGQRTDTQYF.

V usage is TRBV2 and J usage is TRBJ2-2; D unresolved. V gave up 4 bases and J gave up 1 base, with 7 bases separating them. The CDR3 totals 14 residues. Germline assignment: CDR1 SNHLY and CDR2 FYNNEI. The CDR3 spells CASSGWRNTGELFF. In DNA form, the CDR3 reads TGTGCCAGCAGTGGATGGAGGAACACCGGGGAGCTGTTTTTT.

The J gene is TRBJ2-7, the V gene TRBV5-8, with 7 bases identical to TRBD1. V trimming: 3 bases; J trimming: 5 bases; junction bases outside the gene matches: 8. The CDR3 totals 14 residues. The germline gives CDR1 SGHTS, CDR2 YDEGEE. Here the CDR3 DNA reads TGTGCCAGCAGCTCCGGGACAGTCATCCACGAGCAGTACTTC. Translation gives CASSSGTVIHEQYF.

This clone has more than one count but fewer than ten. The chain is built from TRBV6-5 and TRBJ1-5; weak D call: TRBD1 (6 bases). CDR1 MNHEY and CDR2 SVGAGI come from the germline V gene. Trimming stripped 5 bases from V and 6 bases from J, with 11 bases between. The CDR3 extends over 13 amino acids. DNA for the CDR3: TGTGCCAGCAGTCTACAGGGAAGTCAGCCCCAGCATTTT. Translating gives CASSLQGSQPQHF.

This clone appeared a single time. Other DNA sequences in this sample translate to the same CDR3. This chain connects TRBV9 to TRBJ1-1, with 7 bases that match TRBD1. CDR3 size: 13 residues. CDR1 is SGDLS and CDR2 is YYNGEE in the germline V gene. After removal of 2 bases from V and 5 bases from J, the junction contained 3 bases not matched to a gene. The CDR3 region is CASSVQGGTEAFF. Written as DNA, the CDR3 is TGTGCCAGCAGCGTGCAGGGGGGGACTGAAGCTTTCTTT.

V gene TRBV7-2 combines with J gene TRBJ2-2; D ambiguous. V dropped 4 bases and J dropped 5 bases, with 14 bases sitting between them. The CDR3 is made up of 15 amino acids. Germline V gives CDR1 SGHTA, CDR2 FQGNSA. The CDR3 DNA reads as TGTGCCAGCAGCTCGTCTAGGGCTTGGACCGGGGAGCTGTTTTTT. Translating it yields CASSSSRAWTGELFF.

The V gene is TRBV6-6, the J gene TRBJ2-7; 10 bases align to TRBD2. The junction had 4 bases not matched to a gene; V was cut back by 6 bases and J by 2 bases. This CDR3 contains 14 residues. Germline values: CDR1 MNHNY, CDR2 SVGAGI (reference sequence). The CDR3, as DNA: TGTGCCAGCAGACTAGCGGGGCAAACCTACGAGCAGTACTTC. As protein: CASRLAGQTYEQYF.

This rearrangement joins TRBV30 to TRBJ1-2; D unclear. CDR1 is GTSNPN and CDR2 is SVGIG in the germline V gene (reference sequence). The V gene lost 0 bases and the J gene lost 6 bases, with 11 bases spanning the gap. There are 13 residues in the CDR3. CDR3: CAWSVRVSDGYTF. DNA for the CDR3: TGTGCCTGGAGTGTACGGGTATCTGATGGCTACACCTTC. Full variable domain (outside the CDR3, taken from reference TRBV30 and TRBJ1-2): SQTIHQWPATLVQPVGSPLSLECTVEGTSNPNLYWYRQAAGRGLQLLFYSVGIGQISSEVPQNLSASRPQDRQFILSSKKLLLSDSGFYLCAWSVRVSDGYTFGSGTRLTVV.

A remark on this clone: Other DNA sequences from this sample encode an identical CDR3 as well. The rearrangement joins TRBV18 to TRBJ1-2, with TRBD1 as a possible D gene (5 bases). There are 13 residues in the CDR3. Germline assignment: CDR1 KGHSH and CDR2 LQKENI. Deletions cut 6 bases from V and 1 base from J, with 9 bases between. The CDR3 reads CASSPGLNYGYTF. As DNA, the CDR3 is TGTGCCAGCTCTCCGGGGCTTAACTATGGCTACACCTTC.

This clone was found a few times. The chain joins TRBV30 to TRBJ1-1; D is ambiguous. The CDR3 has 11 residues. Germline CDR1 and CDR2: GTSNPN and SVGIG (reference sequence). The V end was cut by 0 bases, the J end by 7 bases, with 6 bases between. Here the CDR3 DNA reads TGTGCCTGGAGTGTACGGTTTGAAGCTTTCTTT. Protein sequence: CAWSVRFEAFF.

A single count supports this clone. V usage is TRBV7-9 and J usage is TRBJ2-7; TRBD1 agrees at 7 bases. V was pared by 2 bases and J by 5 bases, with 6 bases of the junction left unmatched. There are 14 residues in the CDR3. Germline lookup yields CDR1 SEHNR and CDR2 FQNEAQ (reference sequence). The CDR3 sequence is CASSLFDRAHEQYF. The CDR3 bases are TGTGCCAGCAGCTTATTTGACAGGGCCCACGAGCAGTACTTC.

The CDR3 here is CASSFPGSYNEQFF. CDR3 DNA sequence: TGTGCCAGCAGCTTTCCAGGGTCCTACAATGAGCAGTTCTTC. This sequence joins TRBV7-2 and TRBJ2-1; TRBD1 might be the D (5 bases). V lost 3 bases and J 1 base, leaving 7 bases between the germline ends. The germline V gene has CDR1 SGHTA and CDR2 FQGNSA. The CDR3 has 14 amino acids.

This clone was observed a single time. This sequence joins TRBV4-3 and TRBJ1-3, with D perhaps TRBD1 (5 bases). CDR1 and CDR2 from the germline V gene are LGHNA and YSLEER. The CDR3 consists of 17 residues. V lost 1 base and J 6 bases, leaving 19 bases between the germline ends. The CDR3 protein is CASSQGRLTAISNTIYF. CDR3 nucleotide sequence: TGCGCCAGCAGCCAAGGAAGGTTGACAGCCATTTCAAACACCATATATTTT.